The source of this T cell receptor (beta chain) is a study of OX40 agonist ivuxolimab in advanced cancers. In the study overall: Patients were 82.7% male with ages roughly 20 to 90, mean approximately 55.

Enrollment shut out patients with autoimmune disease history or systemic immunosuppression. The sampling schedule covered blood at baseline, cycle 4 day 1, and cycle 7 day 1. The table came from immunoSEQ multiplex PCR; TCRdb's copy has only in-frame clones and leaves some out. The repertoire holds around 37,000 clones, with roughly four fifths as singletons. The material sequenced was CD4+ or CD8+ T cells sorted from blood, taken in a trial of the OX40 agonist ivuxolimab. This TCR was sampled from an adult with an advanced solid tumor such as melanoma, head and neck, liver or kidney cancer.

The CDR3 region has the DNA TGCAGCGCTGATGATTTAGACACTGAAGCTTTCTTT. This gives the protein CSADDLDTEAFF. This rearrangement joins TRBV29-1 to TRBJ1-1, with no clear D. V lost 7 bases to trimming and J lost 3 bases, with 12 bases between them. Per the germline V gene, CDR1 is SQVTM and CDR2 is ANQGSEA. The CDR3 consists of 12 residues.